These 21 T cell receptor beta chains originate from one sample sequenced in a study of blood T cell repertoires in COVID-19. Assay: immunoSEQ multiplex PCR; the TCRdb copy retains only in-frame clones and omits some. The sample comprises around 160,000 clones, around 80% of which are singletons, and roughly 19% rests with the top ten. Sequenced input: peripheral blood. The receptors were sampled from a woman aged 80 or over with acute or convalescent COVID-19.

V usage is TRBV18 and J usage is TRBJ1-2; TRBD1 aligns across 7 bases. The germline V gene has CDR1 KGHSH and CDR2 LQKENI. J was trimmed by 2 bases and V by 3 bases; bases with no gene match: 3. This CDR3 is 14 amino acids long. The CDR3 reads CASSPQGVNYGYTF. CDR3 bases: TGTGCCAGCTCACCTCAGGGGGTAAACTATGGCTACACCTTC.

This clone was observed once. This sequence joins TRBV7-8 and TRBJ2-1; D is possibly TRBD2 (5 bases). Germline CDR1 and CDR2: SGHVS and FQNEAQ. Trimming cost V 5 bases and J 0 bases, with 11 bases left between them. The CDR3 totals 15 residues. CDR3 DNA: TGTGCCAGCAGCATGACGGACTTCTCCTACAATGAGCAGTTCTTC. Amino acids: CASSMTDFSYNEQFF. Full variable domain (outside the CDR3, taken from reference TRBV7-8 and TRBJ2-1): GAGVSQSPRYKVAKRGQDVALRCDPISGHVSLFWYQQALGQGPEFLTYFQNEAQLDKSGLPSDRFFAERPEGSVSTLKIQRTQQEDSAVYLCASSMTDFSYNEQFFGPGTRLTVL.

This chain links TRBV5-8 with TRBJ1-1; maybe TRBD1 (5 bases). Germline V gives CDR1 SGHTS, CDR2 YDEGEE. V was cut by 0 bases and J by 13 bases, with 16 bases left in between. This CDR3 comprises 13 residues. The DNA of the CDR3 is TGTGCCAGCAGCTTGGAAATCAAGGGTACAGGTTTCTTT. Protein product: CASSLEIKGTGFF. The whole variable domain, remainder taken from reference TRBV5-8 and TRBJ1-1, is EAGVTQSPTHLIKTRGQQATLRCSPISGHTSVYWYQQALGLGLQFLLWYDEGEERNRGNFPPRFSGRQFPNYSSELNVNALELEDSALYLCASSLEIKGTGFFGQGTRLTVV.

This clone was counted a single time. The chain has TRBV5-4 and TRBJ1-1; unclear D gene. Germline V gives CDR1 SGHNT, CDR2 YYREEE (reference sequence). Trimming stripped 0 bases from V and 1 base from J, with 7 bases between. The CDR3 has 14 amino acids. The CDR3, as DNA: TGTGCCAGCAGCTTGGACATCTCGAACACTGAAGCTTTCTTT. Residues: CASSLDISNTEAFF.

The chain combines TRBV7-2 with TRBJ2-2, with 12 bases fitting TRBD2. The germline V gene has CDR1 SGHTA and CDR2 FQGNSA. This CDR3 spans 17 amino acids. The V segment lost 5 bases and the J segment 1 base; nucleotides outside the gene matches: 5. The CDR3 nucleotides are TGTGCCAGCAGCGCTAGCGGGGGGGGACAGAACACCGGGGAGCTGTTTTTT. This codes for CASSASGGGQNTGELFF.

CDR3 bases: TGTGCCAGCAGTCCCTTAGCGGGAGGGTTTAGCGATGAGCAGTTCTTC. Its translation is CASSPLAGGFSDEQFF. The J gene is TRBJ2-1, the V gene TRBV6-2 or TRBV6-3; 11 nucleotides match TRBD2. The V and J ends lost 5 bases and 8 bases, in that order; junction bases with no gene match: 11. This CDR3 has 16 amino acids. Germline V gene sequence: CDR1 MNHEY, CDR2 SVGEGT.

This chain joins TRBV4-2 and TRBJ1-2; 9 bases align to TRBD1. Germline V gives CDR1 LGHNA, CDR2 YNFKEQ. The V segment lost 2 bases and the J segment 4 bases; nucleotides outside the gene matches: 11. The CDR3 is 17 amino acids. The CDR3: CASSQQPTGGGVYGYTF. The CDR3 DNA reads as TGTGCCAGCAGCCAACAGCCGACAGGGGGAGGTGTCTATGGCTACACCTTC.

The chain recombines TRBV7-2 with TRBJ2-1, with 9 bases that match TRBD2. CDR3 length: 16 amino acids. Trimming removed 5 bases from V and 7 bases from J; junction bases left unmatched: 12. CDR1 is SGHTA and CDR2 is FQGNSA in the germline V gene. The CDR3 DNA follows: TGTGCCAGCAGCCCCCAAAGCGGGAGGTTGGGGAATGAGCAGTTCTTC. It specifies CASSPQSGRLGNEQFF.

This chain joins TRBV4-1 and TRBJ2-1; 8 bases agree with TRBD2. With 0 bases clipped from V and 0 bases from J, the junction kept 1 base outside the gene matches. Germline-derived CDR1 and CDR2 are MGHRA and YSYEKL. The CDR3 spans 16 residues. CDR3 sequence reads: CASSQELADSYNEQFF. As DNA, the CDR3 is TGCGCCAGCAGCCAAGAACTAGCGGACTCCTACAATGAGCAGTTCTTC.

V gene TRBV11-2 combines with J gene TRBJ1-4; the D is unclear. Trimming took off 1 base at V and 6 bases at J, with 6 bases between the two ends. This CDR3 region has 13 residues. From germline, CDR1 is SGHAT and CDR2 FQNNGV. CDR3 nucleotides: TGTGCCAGCAGCTTAGCCAGTTATGAAAAACTGTTTTTT. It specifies CASSLASYEKLFF.

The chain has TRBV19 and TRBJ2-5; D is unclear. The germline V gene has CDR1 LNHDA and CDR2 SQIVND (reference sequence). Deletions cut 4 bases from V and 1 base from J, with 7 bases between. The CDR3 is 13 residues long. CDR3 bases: TGTGCCAGTAGTAGAACAGCCCAAGAGACCCAGTACTTC. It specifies CASSRTAQETQYF.

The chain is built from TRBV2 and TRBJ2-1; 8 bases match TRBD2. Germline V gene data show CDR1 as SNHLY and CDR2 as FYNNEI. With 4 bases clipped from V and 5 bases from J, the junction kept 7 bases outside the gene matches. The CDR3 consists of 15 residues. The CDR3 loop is CASSVAGTSNNEQFF. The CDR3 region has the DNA TGTGCCAGCAGTGTAGCCGGGACTAGTAACAATGAGCAGTTCTTC.

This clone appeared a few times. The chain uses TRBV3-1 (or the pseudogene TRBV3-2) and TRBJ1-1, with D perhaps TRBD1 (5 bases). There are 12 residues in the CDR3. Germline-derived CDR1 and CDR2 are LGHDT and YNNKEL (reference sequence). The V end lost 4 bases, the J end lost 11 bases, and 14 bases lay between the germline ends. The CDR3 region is CASSRPQGSAFF. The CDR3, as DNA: TGTGCCAGCAGCCGGCCTCAGGGTTCGGCTTTCTTT.

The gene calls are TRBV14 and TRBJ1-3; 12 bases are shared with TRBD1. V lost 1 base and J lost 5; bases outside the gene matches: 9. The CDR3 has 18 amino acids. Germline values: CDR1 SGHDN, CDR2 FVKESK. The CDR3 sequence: CASSQGGQGAIKRNTIYF. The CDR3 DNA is TGTGCCAGCAGCCAAGGGGGACAGGGGGCAATTAAGAGAAACACCATATATTTT.

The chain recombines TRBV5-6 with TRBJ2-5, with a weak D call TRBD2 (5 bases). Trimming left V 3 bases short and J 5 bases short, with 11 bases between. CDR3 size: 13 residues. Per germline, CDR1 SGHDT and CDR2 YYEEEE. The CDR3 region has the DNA TGTGCCAGCAGCTCGGGGAGCCGGGAGACCCAGTACTTC. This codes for CASSSGSRETQYF. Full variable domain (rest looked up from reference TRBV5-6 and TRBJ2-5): DAGVTQSPTHLIKTRGQQVTLRCSPKSGHDTVSWYQQALGQGPQFIFQYYEEEERQRGNFPDRFSGHQFPNYSSELNVNALLLGDSALYLCASSSGSRETQYFGPGTRLLVL.

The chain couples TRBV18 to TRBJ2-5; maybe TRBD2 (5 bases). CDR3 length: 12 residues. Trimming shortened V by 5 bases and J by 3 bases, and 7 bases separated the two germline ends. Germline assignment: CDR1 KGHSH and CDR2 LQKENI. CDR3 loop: CASSTSEETQYF. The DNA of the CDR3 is TGTGCCAGCTCAACTAGTGAAGAGACCCAGTACTTC.

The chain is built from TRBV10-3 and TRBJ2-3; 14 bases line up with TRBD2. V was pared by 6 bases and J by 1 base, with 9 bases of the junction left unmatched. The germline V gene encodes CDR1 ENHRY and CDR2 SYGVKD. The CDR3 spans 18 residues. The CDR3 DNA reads TGTGCCATCAGACAGGGACTAGCGGGGGTTAGTGGCACAGATACGCAGTATTTT. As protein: CAIRQGLAGVSGTDTQYF.

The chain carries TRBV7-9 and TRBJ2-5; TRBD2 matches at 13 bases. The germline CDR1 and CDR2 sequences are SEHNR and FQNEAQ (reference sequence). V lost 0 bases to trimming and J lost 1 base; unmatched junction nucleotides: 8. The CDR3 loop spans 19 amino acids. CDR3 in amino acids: CASSLAGSTSGGPQETQYF. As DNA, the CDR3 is TGTGCCAGCAGCTTAGCGGGTTCGACTAGCGGGGGGCCCCAAGAGACCCAGTACTTC.

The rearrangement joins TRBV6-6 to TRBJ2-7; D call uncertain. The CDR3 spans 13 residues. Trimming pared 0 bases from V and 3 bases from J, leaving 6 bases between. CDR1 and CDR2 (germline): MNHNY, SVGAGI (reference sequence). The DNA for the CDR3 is TGTGCCAGCAGTTACTCAATCCTCTACGAGCAGTACTTC. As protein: CASSYSILYEQYF.

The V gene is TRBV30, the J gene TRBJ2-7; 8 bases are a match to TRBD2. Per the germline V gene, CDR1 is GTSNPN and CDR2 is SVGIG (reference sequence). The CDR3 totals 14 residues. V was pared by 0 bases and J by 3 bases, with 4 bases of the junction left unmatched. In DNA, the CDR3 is TGTGCCTGGAGTGTAAACCGGGGGGGCTACGAGCAGTACTTC. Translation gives CAWSVNRGGYEQYF. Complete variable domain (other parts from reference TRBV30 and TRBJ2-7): SQTIHQWPATLVQPVGSPLSLECTVEGTSNPNLYWYRQAAGRGLQLLFYSVGIGQISSEVPQNLSASRPQDRQFILSSKKLLLSDSGFYLCAWSVNRGGYEQYFGPGTRLTVT.

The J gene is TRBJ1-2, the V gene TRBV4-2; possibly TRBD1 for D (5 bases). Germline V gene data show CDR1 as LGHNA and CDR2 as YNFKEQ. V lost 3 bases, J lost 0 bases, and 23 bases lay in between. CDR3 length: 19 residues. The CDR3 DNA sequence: TGTGCCAGCAGCCAGATGACCCTGAATACAGGAACACCTAACTATGGCTACACCTTC. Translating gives CASSQMTLNTGTPNYGYTF.